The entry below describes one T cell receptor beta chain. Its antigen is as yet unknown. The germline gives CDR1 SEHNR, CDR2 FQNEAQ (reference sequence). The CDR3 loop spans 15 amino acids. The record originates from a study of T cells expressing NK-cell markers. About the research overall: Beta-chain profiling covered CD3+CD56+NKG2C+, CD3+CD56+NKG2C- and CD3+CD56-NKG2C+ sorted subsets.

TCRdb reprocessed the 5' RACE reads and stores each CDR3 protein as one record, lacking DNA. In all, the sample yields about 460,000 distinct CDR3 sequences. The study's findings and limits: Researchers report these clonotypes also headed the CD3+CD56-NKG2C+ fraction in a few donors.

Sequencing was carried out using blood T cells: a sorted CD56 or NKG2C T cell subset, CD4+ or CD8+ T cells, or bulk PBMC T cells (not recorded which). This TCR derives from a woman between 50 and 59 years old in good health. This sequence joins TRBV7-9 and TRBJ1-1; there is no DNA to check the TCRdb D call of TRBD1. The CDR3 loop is CASSFPTGGVTEAFF.